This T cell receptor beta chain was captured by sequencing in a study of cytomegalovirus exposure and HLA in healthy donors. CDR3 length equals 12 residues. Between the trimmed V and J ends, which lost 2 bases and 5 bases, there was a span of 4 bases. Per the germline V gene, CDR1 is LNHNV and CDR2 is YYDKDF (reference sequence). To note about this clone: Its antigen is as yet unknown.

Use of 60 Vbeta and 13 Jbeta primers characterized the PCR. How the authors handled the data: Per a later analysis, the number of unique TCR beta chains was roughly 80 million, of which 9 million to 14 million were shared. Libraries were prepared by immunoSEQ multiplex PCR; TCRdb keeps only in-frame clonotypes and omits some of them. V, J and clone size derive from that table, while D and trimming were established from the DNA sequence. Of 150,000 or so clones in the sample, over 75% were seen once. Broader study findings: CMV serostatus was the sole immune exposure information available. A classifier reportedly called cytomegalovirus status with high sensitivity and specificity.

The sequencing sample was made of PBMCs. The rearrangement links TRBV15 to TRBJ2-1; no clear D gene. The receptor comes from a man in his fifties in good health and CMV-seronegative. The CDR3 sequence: CATSRPNNEQFF. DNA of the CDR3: TGTGCCACCAGCAGACCCAACAATGAGCAGTTCTTC.